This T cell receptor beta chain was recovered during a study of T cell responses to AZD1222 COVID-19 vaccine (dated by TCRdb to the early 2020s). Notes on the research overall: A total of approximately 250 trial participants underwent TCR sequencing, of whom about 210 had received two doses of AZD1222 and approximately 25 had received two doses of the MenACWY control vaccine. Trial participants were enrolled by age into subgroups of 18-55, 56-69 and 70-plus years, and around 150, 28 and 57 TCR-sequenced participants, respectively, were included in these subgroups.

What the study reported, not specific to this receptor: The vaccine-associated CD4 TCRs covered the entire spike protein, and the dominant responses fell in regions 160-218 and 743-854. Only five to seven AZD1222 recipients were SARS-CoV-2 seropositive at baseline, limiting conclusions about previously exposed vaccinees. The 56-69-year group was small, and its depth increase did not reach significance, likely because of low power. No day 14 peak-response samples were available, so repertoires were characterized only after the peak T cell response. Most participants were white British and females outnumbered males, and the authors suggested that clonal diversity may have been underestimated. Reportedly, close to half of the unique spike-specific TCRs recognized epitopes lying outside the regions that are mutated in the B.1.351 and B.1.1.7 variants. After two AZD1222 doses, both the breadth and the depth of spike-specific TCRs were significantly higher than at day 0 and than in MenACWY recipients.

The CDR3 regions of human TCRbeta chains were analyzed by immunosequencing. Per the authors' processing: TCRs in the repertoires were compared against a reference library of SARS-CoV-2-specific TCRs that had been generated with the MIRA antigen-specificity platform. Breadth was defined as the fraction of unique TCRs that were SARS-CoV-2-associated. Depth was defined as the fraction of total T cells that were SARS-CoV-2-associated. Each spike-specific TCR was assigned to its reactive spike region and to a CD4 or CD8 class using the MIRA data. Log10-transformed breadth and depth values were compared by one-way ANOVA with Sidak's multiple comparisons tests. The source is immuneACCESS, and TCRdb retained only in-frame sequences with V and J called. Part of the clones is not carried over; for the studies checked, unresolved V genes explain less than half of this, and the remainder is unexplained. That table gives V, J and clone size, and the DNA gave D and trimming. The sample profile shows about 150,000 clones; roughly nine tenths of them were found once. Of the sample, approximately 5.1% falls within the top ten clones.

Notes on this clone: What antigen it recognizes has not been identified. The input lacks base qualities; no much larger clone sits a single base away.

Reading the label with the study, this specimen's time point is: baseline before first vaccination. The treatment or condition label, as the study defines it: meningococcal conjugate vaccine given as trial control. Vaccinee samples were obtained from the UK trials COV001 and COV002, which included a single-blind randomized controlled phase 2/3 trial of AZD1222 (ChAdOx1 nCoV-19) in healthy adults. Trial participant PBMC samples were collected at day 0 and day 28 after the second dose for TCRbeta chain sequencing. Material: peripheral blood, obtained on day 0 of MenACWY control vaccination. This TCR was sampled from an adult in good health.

CDR3 reads: CASSVEAGGWTEAFF. In nucleotides, the sequence is TGTGCCAGCAGCGTAGAAGCAGGGGGGTGGACTGAAGCTTTCTTT. Recombination linked TRBV9 to TRBJ1-1, with TRBD1 identical over 7 junction bases. According to the germline V gene, CDR1 reads SGDLS and CDR2 reads YYNGEE. The CDR3 starts with the cysteine, ends with the phenylalanine, and has 15 residues. The kept DNA is CDR3 alone, 45 bases in frame from the first base. V ends up 0 bases short and J 5 bases short, with an unmatched junction base count of 7.